Each of the 6 T cell receptor beta chains below was sequenced from the same sample in a study of blood T cell repertoires in COVID-19. Only in-frame clones appear in the TCRdb table, and some are missing; sequencing was by immunoSEQ multiplex PCR. The data contain just under 45,000 clones, 87% of them singletons. Sequencing was carried out using peripheral blood. All receptors derive from a man in his forties with COVID-19, enrolled during active disease.

This rearrangement joins TRBV12-3 or TRBV12-4 to TRBJ2-1; D might be TRBD1 (6 bases). The CDR3 has 13 residues. Trimming removed 2 bases at V and 9 bases at J, with 11 bases between. The CDR3 DNA reads as TGTGCCAGCAGTTTACGACAGGCCGGTGAGCAGTTCTTC. This gives the protein CASSLRQAGEQFF.

The V call is TRBV3-1 (or the pseudogene TRBV3-2), the J call TRBJ2-3, with 11 nucleotides matching TRBD1. V lost 4 bases to trimming and J lost 2 bases; unmatched junction nucleotides: 5. The CDR3 runs 16 residues. CDR1 is LGHDT and CDR2 is YNNKEL in the germline V gene (reference sequence). CDR3 residues: CASSPGQGAPTDTQYF. Here the CDR3 DNA reads TGTGCCAGCAGCCCCGGACAGGGGGCGCCCACAGATACGCAGTATTTT.

The chain recombines TRBV7-3 with TRBJ2-5, with D perhaps TRBD1 (5 bases). The germline gives CDR1 SGHTA, CDR2 FQGTGA. V lost 4 bases and J lost 1, with 13 bases in between. The CDR3 is made up of 15 amino acids. In DNA form, the CDR3 reads TGTGCCAGCAGCTGTACAACAGGATTCCAAGAGACCCAGTACTTC. It yields the protein CASSCTTGFQETQYF.

The V gene is TRBV7-3, the J gene TRBJ2-3, with 8 bases fitting TRBD2. Trimming cost V 4 bases and J 2 bases; bases outside gene matches: 14. The length of the CDR3 is 18 residues. Germline-derived CDR1 and CDR2 are SGHTA and FQGTGA. The CDR3 loop reads CASSSSGSSGGPTDTQYF. The CDR3 coding sequence is TGTGCCAGCAGCTCTTCAGGGTCTTCGGGGGGGCCCACAGATACGCAGTATTTT. The complete variable domain, with remaining parts taken from reference TRBV7-3 and TRBJ2-3, reads GAGVSQTPSNKVTEKGKYVELRCDPISGHTALYWYRQSLGQGPEFLIYFQGTGAADDSGLPNDRFFAVRPEGSVSTLKIQRTERGDSAVYLCASSSSGSSGGPTDTQYFGPGTRLTVL.

This clone was observed a few times. The chain recombines TRBV5-1 with TRBJ1-6; tentatively, D is TRBD1 (5 bases). V lost 1 base to trimming and J lost 13 bases, with 15 bases between them. The length of the CDR3 is 14 residues. Germline V gives CDR1 SGHRS, CDR2 YFSETQ. CDR3 nucleotide sequence: TGCGCCAGCAGCTTGAAACAGGATTCCTTTCCCCTCCACTTT. Translated: CASSLKQDSFPLHF.

The V gene is TRBV6-5, the J gene TRBJ2-7; 7 nucleotides line up with TRBD1. With V trimmed by 0 bases and J by 4 bases, 6 bases remained unmatched. The CDR3 sequence is 15 residues long. Germline values: CDR1 MNHEY, CDR2 SVGAGI. CDR3 loop: CASSYSGQVSYEQYF. The DNA of the CDR3 is TGTGCCAGCAGTTACTCAGGACAGGTGTCGTACGAGCAGTACTTC.